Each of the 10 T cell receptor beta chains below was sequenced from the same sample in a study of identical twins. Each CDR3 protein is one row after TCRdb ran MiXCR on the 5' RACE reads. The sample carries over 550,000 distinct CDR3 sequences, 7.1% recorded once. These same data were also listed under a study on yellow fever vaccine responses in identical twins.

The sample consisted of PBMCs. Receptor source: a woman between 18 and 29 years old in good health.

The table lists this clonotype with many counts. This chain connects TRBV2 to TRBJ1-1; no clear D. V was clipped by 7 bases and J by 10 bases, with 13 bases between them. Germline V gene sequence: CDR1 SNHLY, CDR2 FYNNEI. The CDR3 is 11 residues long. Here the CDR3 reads CASNAGRGAFF. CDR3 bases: TGTGCCAGCAACGCTGGCCGAGGAGCTTTCTTT.

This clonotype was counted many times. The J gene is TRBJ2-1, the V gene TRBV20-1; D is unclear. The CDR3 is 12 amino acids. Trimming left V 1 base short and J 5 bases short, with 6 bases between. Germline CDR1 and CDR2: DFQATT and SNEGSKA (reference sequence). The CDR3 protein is CSARGQHNEQFF. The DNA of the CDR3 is TGCAGTGCTAGAGGTCAGCACAATGAGCAGTTCTTC.

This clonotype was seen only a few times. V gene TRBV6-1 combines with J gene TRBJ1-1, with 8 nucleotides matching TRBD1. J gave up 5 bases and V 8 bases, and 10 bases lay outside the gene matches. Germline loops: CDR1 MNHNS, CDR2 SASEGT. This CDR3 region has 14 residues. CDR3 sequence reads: CASSTGQGETEAFF. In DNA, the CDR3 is TGTGCCAGCTCTACCGGACAGGGAGAAACTGAAGCTTTCTTT.

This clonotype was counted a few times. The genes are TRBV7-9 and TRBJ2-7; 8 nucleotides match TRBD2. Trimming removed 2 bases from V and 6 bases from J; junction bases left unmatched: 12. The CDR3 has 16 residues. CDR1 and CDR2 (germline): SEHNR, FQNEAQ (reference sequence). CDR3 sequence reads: CASSLNLLAGLGEQYF. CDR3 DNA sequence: TGTGCCAGCAGCTTAAACTTGCTAGCGGGTCTCGGCGAGCAGTACTTC.

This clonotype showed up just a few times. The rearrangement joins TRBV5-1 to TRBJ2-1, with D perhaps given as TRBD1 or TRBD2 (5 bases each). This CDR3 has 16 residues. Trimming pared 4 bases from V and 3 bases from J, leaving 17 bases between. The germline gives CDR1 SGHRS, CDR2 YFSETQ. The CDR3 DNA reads TGCGCCAGCAGCCCTACCGGGACCCCCAACTACAATGAGCAGTTCTTC. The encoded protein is CASSPTGTPNYNEQFF.

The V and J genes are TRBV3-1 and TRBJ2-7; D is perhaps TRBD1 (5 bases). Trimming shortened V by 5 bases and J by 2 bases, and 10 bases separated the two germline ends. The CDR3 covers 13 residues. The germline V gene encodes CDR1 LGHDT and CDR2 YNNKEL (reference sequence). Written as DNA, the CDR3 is TGTGCCAGCAGCACAAGGGGCACCTACGAGCAGTACTTC. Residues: CASSTRGTYEQYF.

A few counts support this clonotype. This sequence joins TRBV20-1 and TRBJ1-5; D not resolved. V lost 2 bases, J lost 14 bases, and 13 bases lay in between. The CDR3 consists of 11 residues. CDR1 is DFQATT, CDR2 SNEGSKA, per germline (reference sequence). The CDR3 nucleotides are TGCAGTGCTAGACTCGGTACCTGGGAGCATTTT. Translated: CSARLGTWEHF.

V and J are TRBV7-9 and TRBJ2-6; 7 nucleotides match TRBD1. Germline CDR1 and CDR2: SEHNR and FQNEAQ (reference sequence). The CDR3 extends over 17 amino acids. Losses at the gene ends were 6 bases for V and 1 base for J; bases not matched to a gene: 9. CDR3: CASSLSPGQSGANVLTF. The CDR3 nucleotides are TGTGCCAGCAGTTTATCCCCGGGACAGTCTGGGGCCAACGTCCTGACTTTC.

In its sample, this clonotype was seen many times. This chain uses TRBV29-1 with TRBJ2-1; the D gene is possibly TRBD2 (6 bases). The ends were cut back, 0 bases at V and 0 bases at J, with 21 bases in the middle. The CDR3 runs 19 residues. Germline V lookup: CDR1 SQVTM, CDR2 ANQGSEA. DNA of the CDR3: TGCAGCGTTGAAGATTTAGGGTTTCGGGGGATGGGCTCCTACAATGAGCAGTTCTTC. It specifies CSVEDLGFRGMGSYNEQFF.

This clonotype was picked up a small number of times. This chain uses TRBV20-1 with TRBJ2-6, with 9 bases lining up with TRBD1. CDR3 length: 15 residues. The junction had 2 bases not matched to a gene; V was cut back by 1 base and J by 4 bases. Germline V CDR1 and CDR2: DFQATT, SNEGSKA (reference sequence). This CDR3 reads CSARGTGAGANVLTF. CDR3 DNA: TGCAGTGCTAGAGGGACAGGGGCGGGGGCCAACGTCCTGACTTTC.